This TCR beta chain was found in a study of shared clonotypes between healthy human individuals (TCRdb year 2020). At the level of the whole study: The cohort included a few men and two women between 18 and 49 years of age. Different laboratories and diverse techniques were used to prepare libraries and sequence TCR repertoires, to increase sequencing depth and limit assay-specific biases. The study deeply sequenced blood TCR repertoires of about 5 healthy adults to estimate repertoire size and the extent of clonotype sharing between individuals. For each donor, CD4 naive and CD4 memory were each run on three plates, CD8 naive on two plates, and CD8 memory on one plate. Leukapheresis yielded between about 0.8 and 9.5 billion PBMCs per donor. Study-level results and caveats: Compared with non-shared clonotypes, the clonotypes found in all four sorted-subset donors had higher generation probabilities. Estimated clonotype richness was generally larger for naive than for memory subsets. When a handful of donors were compared, the shared fraction of clonotypes was about 5.4% for naive CD4, 3.5% for naive CD8, about 2.4% for memory CD4, and roughly 0.4% for memory CD8. Rarefaction of sorted-subset datasets indicated incomplete sequencing despite the large sequencing depth. Pairwise subsampling indicated that sequencing depth was expected to affect the degree of clonotype sharing among donors. The small number of donors limited the genetic and exposure-history diversity represented. Only blood was sampled, and tissue TCR repertoires likely differ from those in blood.

Using the deep immunoSEQ assay, multiplex PCR amplified TCR CDR3 regions from genomic DNA. Extracted genomic DNA from each cell subset was spread evenly across all wells of several immunoSEQ 96-well plates, with each plate serving as a replicate. Each replicate PCR for sorted subsets received about 200 ng genomic DNA, equal to roughly 30,000 T cell genomes. Purified libraries were measured with a Qubit 3.0 fluorometer, size-checked on a Bioanalyzer 2100, and measured again with the KAPA Library Quantification kit. A separate single-read 150-cycle Illumina NextSeq 550 flow cell was used to sequence each immunoSEQ 96-well plate. Under the source paper's analysis protocol: Because only junctional sequences without quality scores were contained in the immunoSEQ output, filtering matching that applied to full-length reads could not be performed. To assign V/J genes and CDR3, sequences were annotated using PyIR, a Python wrapper for IgBLAST v1.9, with IMGT germline references. Any read was removed if the V/J assignment was weak (E-value above 1e-6), the CDR3 was missing, or the read contained stop codons, out-of-frame junctions, or ambiguous translated residues. V3J clonotypes were defined by identical inferred V gene, J gene, and CDR3 amino acid sequence. To compute the percentage overlap between repertoires, the number of shared unique clonotypes was divided by the size of the smaller repertoire. Three approaches were used to assess repertoire richness: RTK rarefaction, the Chao1 estimator, and Recon v2.1 estimates of unobserved clonotypes. For all TCRbeta clonotypes obtained by the gDNA method from several donors, generation probabilities were computed with OLGA. TCRdb obtained this table from immuneACCESS and retained in-frame rearrangements with V and J assigned. These tables miss some clones; where compared with another copy, unresolved V genes account for less than half of the shortfall, and the remainder is unexplained. V, J and clone size derive from that table, while D and trimming were established from the DNA sequence. This sample is represented by some 550,000 clones; approximately 97% of them were singletons. Less than 0.065% of the sample is taken by the ten largest.

Points on this clone: The target of this receptor is not known. Base qualities are not recorded, but no much larger clone differs from it by a single base.

The donors were healthy, HIV-negative adults who had no recently reported acute infections or vaccinations. Every donor was a Caucasian adult residing in Nashville, Tennessee, USA. CD4+ T cells were enriched through magnetic negative selection, after which naive cells were positively selected on CD45RA and the remaining negative fraction served as the memory subset. Blood was obtained by leukapheresis, after which PBMCs were separated by Ficoll-Histopaque density gradient centrifugation and cryopreserved in liquid nitrogen vapor phase. Analytical flow cytometry was used to check the purity and quantity of each magnetically sorted T cell population. Genomic DNA was isolated from each sorted fraction and quantified by UV absorbance on a Nanodrop 2000c. The TCR originated in a woman between 25 and 40 years old in good health. Source material: naive CD4+ T cells sorted from blood. In the paper's terms, the cell subset or site label means: CD45RA+ positively selected.

The CDR3 in this case is CASGQGPTIAAQYF. The sequenced DNA is TGTGCTAGTGGTCAGGGACCGACAATAGCGGCCCAGTACTTC. The sequence is built from TRBV12-5 and TRBJ2-5; a tentative D match to TRBD2 spans 6 bases. From the germline V gene, CDR1 is LGHNT and CDR2 is FRNRAP. The CDR3 starts with the cysteine, ends with the phenylalanine, and has 14 residues. The entry retains the CDR3 DNA only, 42 bases that are in frame from base 1. V loses 5 bases of germline sequence and J loses 9 bases, and the interval between the two ends is 19 bases. With the portions outside the CDR3 filled from the reference TRBV12-5 and TRBJ2-5 genes, the complete variable region becomes DARVTQTPRHKVTEMGQEVTMRCQPILGHNTVFWYRQTMMQGLELLAYFRNRAPLDDSGMPKDRFSAEMPDATLATLKIQPSEPRDSAVYFCASGQGPTIAAQYFGPGTRLLVL.